The 26 T cell receptor beta chains in this list originate from one sample, sequenced in a study of blood T cells in healthy people across ages. Using a J-beta primer mix together with a sample-barcoded 5' primer, a second PCR was run for roughly 6 to 11 cycles. MiXCR, applied by TCRdb to the 5' RACE reads, yields one record per CDR3 protein. The table records fewer than 2,000,000 distinct CDR3 sequences, about two fifths of them present only once. Sample: blood. All receptors derive from a human donor in good health.

This clonotype came up a few times. The chain employs TRBV5-6 and TRBJ2-5; 8 bases fit TRBD1. Trimming at V came to 3 bases and at J to 4 bases, leaving 8 bases not matched to a gene. CDR3 length: 15 amino acids. CDR1 SGHDT and CDR2 YYEEEE come from the germline V gene. The CDR3, as DNA: TGTGCCAGCAGCTCAACGCACAGGGGGGCAGAGACCCAGTACTTC. The encoded protein is CASSSTHRGAETQYF.

The chain is built from TRBV4-1 and TRBJ2-1, with D possibly matching TRBD2 (5 bases). The germline gives CDR1 MGHRA, CDR2 YSYEKL. Trimming took off 2 bases at V and 6 bases at J, with 14 bases between the two ends. There are 15 residues in the CDR3. The CDR3 is CASSQTPDSRNEQFF. Written as DNA, the CDR3 is TGCGCCAGCAGCCAAACCCCGGACTCGCGCAATGAGCAGTTCTTC.

The chain employs TRBV9 and TRBJ1-2; TRBD1 might be the D (5 bases). This CDR3 is 14 amino acids long. The V and J ends lost 3 bases and 2 bases respectively, with 11 bases between them. The germline V gene encodes CDR1 SGDLS and CDR2 YYNGEE. The CDR3 protein is CASSAGRGNYGYTF. The CDR3 DNA is TGTGCCAGCAGCGCGGGGAGGGGAAACTATGGCTACACCTTC.

The V call is TRBV7-2, the J call TRBJ2-7; 9 positions agree with TRBD2. Germline values: CDR1 SGHTA, CDR2 FQGNSA. The CDR3 is 15 amino acids. The V gene end was trimmed by 4 bases and the J gene end by 0 bases; junction bases not matched to a gene: 4. The CDR3 region has the DNA TGTGCCAGCAGCTCTAGCGGGGCAAACTCCTACGAGCAGTACTTC. Its translation is CASSSSGANSYEQYF.

This clonotype was recorded at least ten times. The rearrangement uses TRBV29-1 and TRBJ1-5, with D tentatively TRBD1 (6 bases). V was shortened by 6 bases and J by 1 base, with 19 bases between the two germline ends. This CDR3 spans 16 amino acids. CDR1 and CDR2 from the germline V gene are SQVTM and ANQGSEA. The CDR3 DNA follows: TGCAGCGTGGGGGCAGGGGATTTGGGCAGCAATCAGCCCCAGCATTTT. This codes for CSVGAGDLGSNQPQHF.

The chain employs TRBV2 and TRBJ2-1; D is possibly TRBD2 (6 bases). Deletions cut 9 bases from V and 3 bases from J, with 15 bases between. The CDR3 consists of 14 residues. CDR1 SNHLY and CDR2 FYNNEI come from the germline V gene. The CDR3 DNA is TGTGCCAGTACCCGAGGGACTCTCTACAATGAGCAGTTCTTC. Translating it yields CASTRGTLYNEQFF.

This clonotype was counted between two and nine times. The gene calls are TRBV30 and TRBJ2-5; the D is unclear. Trimming removed 0 bases at V and 5 bases at J, with 10 bases between. Germline CDR1 and CDR2: GTSNPN and SVGIG (reference sequence). This CDR3 contains 13 residues. The CDR3 DNA follows: TGTGCCTGGAGTGTACTCACCGTGGAGACCCAGTACTTC. Translation: CAWSVLTVETQYF.

This clonotype was recorded a few times. The gene calls are TRBV28 and TRBJ1-2; no definite D call. Germline loops: CDR1 MDHEN, CDR2 SYDVKM. The length of the CDR3 is 15 residues. V lost 1 base, J lost 0 bases, and 9 bases lay in between. The DNA of the CDR3 is TGTGCCAGCAGTTTATTAAGGGAAACTAACTATGGCTACACCTTC. Translation gives CASSLLRETNYGYTF.

This clonotype was observed a handful of times. This chain joins TRBV7-2 and TRBJ2-5; TRBD2 matches 10 bases. CDR1 and CDR2 (germline): SGHTA, FQGNSA. The CDR3 sequence is 16 residues long. Losses at the gene ends were 3 bases for V and 4 bases for J; bases not matched to a gene: 8. The CDR3 sequence: CASSFASGGAGETQYF. Here the CDR3 DNA reads TGTGCCAGCAGCTTCGCGAGCGGGGGGGCCGGAGAGACCCAGTACTTC.

This chain links TRBV12-3 or TRBV12-4 with TRBJ2-3, with TRBD2 as a possible D gene (6 bases). CDR3 size: 16 residues. Deletions cut 7 bases from V and 2 bases from J, with 19 bases between. The CDR3 loop is CASNGGSGYSTDTQYF. The CDR3 DNA reads TGTGCCAGCAACGGAGGGAGCGGTTACTCCACAGATACGCAGTATTTT.

In its sample, this clonotype was seen a few times. The chain combines TRBV7-2 with TRBJ2-7; 7 nucleotides match TRBD1. Trimming at V came to 6 bases and at J to 5 bases, leaving 13 bases not matched to a gene. The CDR3 loop spans 15 amino acids. Germline V lookup: CDR1 SGHTA, CDR2 FQGNSA. This CDR3 is CASSRAGRGRDEQYF. In nucleotides, the CDR3 is TGTGCCAGCAGTCGGGCGGGTAGGGGGCGCGACGAGCAGTACTTC.

This chain connects TRBV12-3 or TRBV12-4 to TRBJ2-2, with 12 bases matching TRBD2. The CDR3 consists of 16 residues. The V segment lost 2 bases and the J segment 6 bases; nucleotides outside the gene matches: 4. The CDR3 nucleotides are TGTGCCAGCAGTTTAATTCTAGCGGGGGGGCCCGGGGAGCTGTTTTTT. The encoded protein is CASSLILAGGPGELFF.

This clonotype was recorded only once. The chain couples TRBV9 to TRBJ2-3, with D possibly being TRBD2 (6 bases). V was clipped by 4 bases and J by 1 base, with 13 bases between them. The CDR3 contains 15 residues. Germline V gene data show CDR1 as SGDLS and CDR2 as YYNGEE. CDR3 loop: CASSSSDFRTDTQYF. The CDR3 DNA reads as TGTGCCAGCAGCTCTAGCGACTTTCGCACAGATACGCAGTATTTT.

V gene TRBV5-5 combines with J gene TRBJ1-2; possibly TRBD1 for D (5 bases). This CDR3 has 16 residues. The germline V and J ends were trimmed by 0 bases and 0 bases, with 12 bases remaining between them. CDR1 SGHKS and CDR2 YYEKEE come from the germline V gene (reference sequence). The CDR3 sequence: CASSLEPTGANYGYTF. The DNA for the CDR3 is TGTGCCAGCAGCTTGGAGCCTACAGGCGCTAACTATGGCTACACCTTC.

This clonotype was found a few times. CDR3 residues: CASSSPGHPYGYTF. For the CDR3, the DNA is TGTGCCAGCAGCTCGCCGGGACACCCCTATGGCTACACCTTC. This chain connects TRBV7-3 to TRBJ1-2, with D perhaps matching TRBD1 (6 bases). The CDR3 has 14 amino acids. Germline CDR1 SGHTA, CDR2 FQGTGA. The germline V and J ends were trimmed by 4 bases and 4 bases, with 13 bases remaining between them.

On this clonotype itself: Just one base apart from a much larger clone, this may be a read error. The CDR3 sequence: CASSSRQGGNEQFF. The CDR3 DNA follows: TGCGCCAGCAGCTCCCGACAGGGGGGCAATGAGCAGTTCTTC. V and J are TRBV5-1 and TRBJ2-1; 9 bases are shared with TRBD1. Germline trimming cut 3 bases from V and 6 bases from J; bases unmatched to any gene: 4. The CDR3 contains 14 residues. The germline CDR1 and CDR2 sequences are SGHRS and YFSETQ.

The sample holds a few counts of this clonotype. V is TRBV7-9 and J is TRBJ2-2, with D hard to call. Germline CDR1 is SEHNR and CDR2 is FQNEAQ (reference sequence). V lost 2 bases and J lost 3, with 7 bases in between. This CDR3 region has 14 residues. CDR3 loop: CASSLFEDTGELFF. The CDR3 nucleotides read TGTGCCAGCAGCTTATTCGAGGACACCGGGGAGCTGTTTTTT.

The chain uses TRBV20-1 and TRBJ1-5, with 8 bases that match TRBD1. This CDR3 contains 15 residues. V was clipped by 0 bases and J by 3 bases; unmatched bases: 4. From germline, CDR1 is DFQATT and CDR2 SNEGSKA (reference sequence). The CDR3 nucleotides are TGCAGTGCTAGAGATCCAGGGGGCAACAATCAGCCCCAGCATTTT. Its protein product is CSARDPGGNNQPQHF.

There are a few counts of this clonotype. CDR3 region: CASSIGAYSNQPQHF. CDR3 bases: TGCGCCAGCAGCATCGGGGCCTATAGCAATCAGCCCCAGCATTTT. The V and J genes are TRBV5-1 and TRBJ1-5; D is perhaps TRBD1 (5 bases). Germline V lookup: CDR1 SGHRS, CDR2 YFSETQ. The CDR3 is made up of 15 amino acids. V shed 4 bases and J shed 0 bases, with 11 bases lying between them.

The chain links TRBV3-1 to TRBJ2-4; 11 bases are shared with TRBD2. This CDR3 contains 18 residues. Germline trimming cut 0 bases from V and 0 bases from J; bases unmatched to any gene: 4. The germline V gene encodes CDR1 LGHDT and CDR2 YNNKEL (reference sequence). CDR3 loop: CASSQEPSGGLAKNIQYF. The CDR3 coding sequence is TGTGCCAGCAGCCAAGAGCCTAGCGGGGGGCTAGCCAAAAACATTCAGTACTTC. The variable domain in full, completed from reference TRBV3-1 and TRBJ2-4, reads DTAVSQTPKYLVTQMGNDKSIKCEQNLGHDTMYWYKQDSKKFLKIMFSYNNKELIINETVPNRFSPKSPDKAHLNLHINSLELGDSAVYFCASSQEPSGGLAKNIQYFGAGTRLSVL.

This clonotype was seen a handful of times. The chain has TRBV20-1 and TRBJ1-4; the D is unclear. The CDR3 has 14 residues. Germline V gene sequence: CDR1 DFQATT, CDR2 SNEGSKA (reference sequence). Trimming removed 0 bases at V and 4 bases at J, with 9 bases between. In nucleotides, the CDR3 is TGCAGTGCTAGAGACAGGCGGATTAATGAAAAACTGTTTTTT. As protein: CSARDRRINEKLFF.

This sequence joins TRBV7-9 and TRBJ2-4, with D unclear. The CDR3 is made up of 13 amino acids. The ends were cut back, 3 bases at V and 15 bases at J, with 18 bases in the middle. CDR1 and CDR2 from the germline V gene are SEHNR and FQNEAQ (reference sequence). The CDR3 DNA is TGTGCCAGCAGCTTGGGCCTAACCTACGAGCGGTACTTC. This translates into CASSLGLTYERYF.

This clonotype was detected many times. The genes are TRBV28 and TRBJ2-3; 10 bases are shared with TRBD1. CDR3 length: 17 amino acids. V lost 1 base and J lost 2; bases outside the gene matches: 6. Germline lookup yields CDR1 MDHEN and CDR2 SYDVKM. Here the CDR3 reads CASSLYGTGAHTDTQYF. In DNA, the CDR3 is TGTGCCAGCAGTTTATATGGGACAGGGGCTCACACAGATACGCAGTATTTT.

This clonotype was observed a handful of times. This sequence joins TRBV10-3 and TRBJ2-5, with a possible D match to TRBD1 (5 bases). The CDR3 sequence is 13 residues long. With 3 bases removed from V and 2 bases from J, the gap between germline ends came to 7 bases. From germline, CDR1 is ENHRY and CDR2 SYGVKD. CDR3 loop: CAISDRAQETQYF. The CDR3 nucleotides are TGTGCCATCAGTGACAGGGCTCAAGAGACCCAGTACTTC.

The rearrangement uses TRBV19 and TRBJ2-5; 9 nucleotides match TRBD1. The DNA end lines up better with TRBJ2-7; the J call may be wrong. Germline lookup yields CDR1 LNHDA and CDR2 SQIVND (reference sequence). CDR3 length: 15 amino acids. Here the CDR3 DNA reads TGTGCCAGTAGTTCCTCCGGGACAGGGATGTTCGAGCAGTACTTC. It translates to CASSSSGTGMFEQYF.

This clonotype has just one count. The rearrangement joins TRBV3-1 to TRBJ1-2; D perhaps matches TRBD1 (6 bases). This CDR3 spans 15 amino acids. Germline CDR1 is LGHDT and CDR2 is YNNKEL (reference sequence). V was pared by 1 base and J by 7 bases, with 16 bases between. This chain's CDR3 is CASSQAKQGQGGYTF. The CDR3 DNA is TGTGCCAGCAGCCAAGCAAAACAGGGCCAGGGTGGCTACACCTTC.